This TCR beta chain was profiled in a study of T cells in Graves' hyperthyroidism and ophthalmopathy. V lost 1 base to trimming and J lost 3 bases, with 4 bases between them. Looked up from germline, CDR1 is SGHTA and CDR2 is FQGNSA. CDR3 size: 12 residues. This clonotype was recorded at least ten times. TCR beta CDR3 sequences were amplified from RNA transcripts. Researchers ran a first-round RT-PCR on the TCR CDR3 using the HTBI primer set. TCRdb ran MiXCR on the multiplex PCR reads and lists one entry per CDR3 protein. The repertoire includes 250,000 or so distinct CDR3 sequences, just over 14% of them detected once, and roughly 15% sits in the top ten.

This chain joins TRBV7-2 and TRBJ2-7; D gene unclear. The sample comprised blood. The source of this sequence is a middle-aged woman with Graves' hyperthyroidism that later progressed to Graves' ophthalmopathy. The CDR3 bases are TGTGCCAGCAGCTTAGGGTACTACGAGCAGTACTTC. Its translation is CASSLGYYEQYF.